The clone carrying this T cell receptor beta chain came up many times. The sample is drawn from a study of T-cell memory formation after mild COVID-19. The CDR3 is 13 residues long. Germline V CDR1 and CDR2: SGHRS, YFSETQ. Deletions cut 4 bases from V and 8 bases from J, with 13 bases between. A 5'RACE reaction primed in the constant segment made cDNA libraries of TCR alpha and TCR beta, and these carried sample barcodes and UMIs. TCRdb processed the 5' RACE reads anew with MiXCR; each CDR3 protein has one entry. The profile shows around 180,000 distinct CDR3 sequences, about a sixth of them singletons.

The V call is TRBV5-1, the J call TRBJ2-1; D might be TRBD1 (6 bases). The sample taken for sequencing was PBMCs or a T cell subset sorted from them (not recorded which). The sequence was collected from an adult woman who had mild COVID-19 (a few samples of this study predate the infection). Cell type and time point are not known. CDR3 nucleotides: TGCGCCAGCAGCCCGGGACACCTCGATGAGCAGTTCTTC. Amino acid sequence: CASSPGHLDEQFF.